These 30 T cell receptor beta chains were all obtained from the same sample, sequenced in a study of regulatory T cells in long-lasting Graves disease. Sequencing libraries for TCR beta were prepared with iRepertoire HTBI primers and Arm-PCR of CDR3 regions. Using its own MiXCR run on the multiplex PCR reads, TCRdb lists one record per CDR3 protein. The table lists under 250,000 distinct CDR3 sequences, about 19% of them singletons. Time point here: newly diagnosed GD, antithyroid drugs for less than 3 months. After RNA was extracted from PBMCs, the TCR library was made from it. Specimen: peripheral blood mononuclear cells (PBMCs), collected at new diagnosis, from a patient treated with antithyroid drugs. The receptors were sampled from a female donor with Graves disease.

This clonotype was counted ten times or more. V gene TRBV15 combines with J gene TRBJ2-5, with TRBD1 matching 9 bases. CDR3 size: 15 residues. V shed 3 bases and J 4 bases; nucleotides not matched to a gene: 6. The germline V gene has CDR1 LNHNV and CDR2 YYDKDF (reference sequence). The CDR3 DNA sequence: TGTGCCACCAGCAGGGACAGGGGAAGGGGAGAGACCCAGTACTTC. It translates to CATSRDRGRGETQYF.

This clonotype was observed a few times. This chain connects TRBV14 to TRBJ1-4; a weak D match, TRBD1 (6 bases). Germline V gene lookup returns CDR1 SGHDN and CDR2 FVKESK. The CDR3 spans 16 residues. The germline V and J ends were trimmed by 0 bases and 5 bases, with 13 bases remaining between them. CDR3 nucleotides: TGTGCCAGCAGCCAAGATATCGGGACACGAAATGAAAAACTGTTTTTT. Encoded protein: CASSQDIGTRNEKLFF.

This clonotype was detected many times. The rearrangement uses TRBV20-1 and TRBJ2-5, with D uncertain. Germline lookup yields CDR1 DFQATT and CDR2 SNEGSKA (reference sequence). This CDR3 spans 14 amino acids. V lost 0 bases, J lost 5 bases, and 13 bases lay in between. The CDR3 nucleotides are TGCAGTGCTAGAGATAGGGTAGAATGGGAGACCCAGTACTTC. It yields the protein CSARDRVEWETQYF.

The chain joins TRBV20-1 to TRBJ1-3; tentatively, D is TRBD1 (5 bases). The V end was cut by 5 bases, the J end by 3 bases, with 20 bases between. The CDR3 extends over 16 amino acids. Germline loops: CDR1 DFQATT, CDR2 SNEGSKA (reference sequence). The CDR3 loop reads CSAHKTVAGLGNTIYF. The CDR3, as DNA: TGCAGTGCTCACAAGACAGTGGCCGGCCTTGGAAACACCATATATTTT.

The V gene is TRBV5-6, the J gene TRBJ2-1; tentative D call: TRBD1 (5 bases). The CDR3 extends over 16 amino acids. V was pared by 0 bases and J by 0 bases, with 10 bases between. In germline, CDR1 is SGHDT, CDR2 YYEEEE. CDR3 in DNA: TGTGCCAGCAGCTTGGGGGGCACCTTCTCCTACAATGAGCAGTTCTTC. It yields the protein CASSLGGTFSYNEQFF.

This clonotype has only a few counts. V and J are TRBV6-1 and TRBJ1-4; TRBD1 agrees at 8 bases. The CDR3 extends over 13 amino acids. The trim removed 11 bases at V and 8 bases at J, leaving 10 bases unmatched. Germline V gene data show CDR1 as MNHNS and CDR2 as SASEGT. CDR3 residues: CAGSRQGREKLFF. Here the CDR3 DNA reads TGTGCCGGGAGCCGACAGGGGCGAGAAAAACTGTTTTTT.

This chain links TRBV5-4 with TRBJ2-1, with a possible D match to TRBD1 (6 bases). V lost 4 bases and J lost 5, with 13 bases in between. Germline lookup yields CDR1 SGHNT and CDR2 YYREEE (reference sequence). This CDR3 spans 14 amino acids. The CDR3 DNA reads TGTGCCAGCAGCACCCCCGACAGGCACAATGAGCAGTTCTTC. Protein product: CASSTPDRHNEQFF.

The chain joins TRBV2 to TRBJ1-2; 8 bases are a match to TRBD1. The germline gives CDR1 SNHLY, CDR2 FYNNEI. The CDR3 loop spans 13 amino acids. V trimming: 3 bases; J trimming: 5 bases; junction bases outside the gene matches: 2. CDR3 residues: CASSEQGAYGYTF. The CDR3 DNA follows: TGTGCCAGCAGTGAGCAGGGGGCTTATGGCTACACCTTC.

The V call is TRBV4-1, the J call TRBJ2-2; possible D gene TRBD1, 6 bases. This CDR3 has 16 residues. Trimming left V 4 bases short and J 6 bases short, with 18 bases between. Per the germline V gene, CDR1 is MGHRA and CDR2 is YSYEKL. The CDR3 coding sequence is TGCGCCAGCAGCCCTCTGGACAGACCCAACGCCGGGGAGCTGTTTTTT. Its protein is CASSPLDRPNAGELFF.

This rearrangement joins TRBV9 to TRBJ2-2, with D maybe TRBD2 (5 bases). Trimming left V 0 bases short and J 3 bases short, with 12 bases between. The CDR3 has 16 amino acids. Germline CDR1 is SGDLS and CDR2 is YYNGEE. CDR3 residues: CASSVAERAHTGELFF. The CDR3 bases are TGTGCCAGCAGCGTAGCTGAGAGGGCCCACACCGGGGAGCTGTTTTTT.

The gene calls are TRBV28 and TRBJ1-1; a weak D match, TRBD1 (5 bases). The CDR3 totals 14 residues. V lost 5 bases and J 9 bases, leaving 19 bases between the germline ends. Germline V gene data show CDR1 as MDHEN and CDR2 as SYDVKM. The CDR3 spells CASSGPHRSPKAFF. CDR3 nucleotides: TGTGCCAGCAGTGGCCCCCACAGGTCCCCGAAAGCTTTCTTT. Using reference TRBV28 and TRBJ1-1 for the parts outside the CDR3, the full variable domain is DVKVTQSSRYLVKRTGEKVFLECVQDMDHENMFWYRQDPGLGLRLIYFSYDVKMKEKGDIPEGYSVSREKKERFSLILESASTNQTSMYLCASSGPHRSPKAFFGQGTRLTVV.

The sample holds many counts of this clonotype. V usage is TRBV7-9 and J usage is TRBJ1-6, with a tentative D call TRBD1 (6 bases). The CDR3 consists of 18 residues. From germline, CDR1 is SEHNR and CDR2 FQNEAQ (reference sequence). V dropped 0 bases and J dropped 0 bases, with 12 bases sitting between them. The CDR3 nucleotides are TGTGCCAGCAGCTTAGCCACGGGACACTACTCCTATAATTCACCCCTCCACTTT. Its protein product is CASSLATGHYSYNSPLHF.

CDR3 sequence: CASSLQASSYNEQFF. CDR3 nucleotides: TGCGCCAGCAGCCTCCAGGCCAGCTCCTACAATGAGCAGTTCTTC. The chain is built from TRBV4-3 and TRBJ2-1; D remains unclear. CDR1 and CDR2 from the germline V gene are LGHNA and YSLEER. CDR3 length equals 15 residues. V shed 4 bases and J shed 0 bases, with 10 bases lying between them.

This clonotype was seen many times. The V gene is TRBV20-1, the J gene TRBJ2-3, with D perhaps TRBD2 (7 bases). Germline values: CDR1 DFQATT, CDR2 SNEGSKA (reference sequence). This CDR3 is 15 amino acids long. V was trimmed by 1 base and J by 6 bases, leaving 17 bases between them. For the CDR3, the DNA is TGCAGTGCTAGAGTCCCGTTGAGGGGGGGGGATACGCAGTATTTT. Protein product: CSARVPLRGGDTQYF.

This clonotype occurred a few times. The chain joins TRBV14 to TRBJ2-1; TRBD2 is a possible D gene (5 bases). Per the germline V gene, CDR1 is SGHDN and CDR2 is FVKESK. Trimming removed 1 base at V and 5 bases at J, with 9 bases between. The CDR3 is 14 amino acids. The CDR3 region is CASSQAGINNEQFF. The CDR3 DNA sequence: TGTGCCAGCAGCCAAGCGGGGATCAACAATGAGCAGTTCTTC.

Concerning this clonotype: This is likely an artifact of a read error, given a far larger clone one base away. The J gene is TRBJ2-4, the V gene TRBV11-3; D is possibly TRBD2 (5 bases). This CDR3 has 13 residues. CDR1 is SGHNT, CDR2 YENEEA, per germline. CDR3 coding DNA: TGTGCCAGCAGCTTAGCTGAAGGTTGGGAGCAGCTCTTC. This encodes CASSLAEGWEQLF. Looking up the rest from reference TRBV11-3 and TRBJ2-4 gives the full variable domain: EAGVVQSPRYKIIEKKQPVAFWCNPISGHNTLYWYLQNLGQGPELLIRYENEEAVDDSQLPKDRFSAERLKGVDSTLKIQPAELGDSAVYLCASSLAEGWEQLFGAGTRLSVL.

The rearrangement uses TRBV12-3 or TRBV12-4 and TRBJ1-1; possible D gene TRBD1, 6 bases. Trimming stripped 4 bases from V and 4 bases from J, with 13 bases between. The length of the CDR3 is 14 residues. CDR3 sequence reads: CASSSQGTGTEAFF. The CDR3 DNA is TGTGCCAGCAGTTCCCAGGGGACGGGCACTGAAGCTTTCTTT.

This clonotype has at least ten counts. The chain has TRBV6-1 and TRBJ1-6; 8 bases are a match to TRBD1. The CDR3 has 15 residues. Germline V gene lookup returns CDR1 MNHNS and CDR2 SASEGT. J was trimmed by 9 bases and V by 6 bases; bases with no gene match: 10. CDR3: CASRETGVRGSPLHF. In DNA form, the CDR3 reads TGTGCCAGCAGAGAGACAGGGGTTCGTGGTTCACCCCTCCACTTT.

A few counts support this clonotype. V gene TRBV5-6 combines with J gene TRBJ1-2; D is possibly TRBD1 (6 bases). The ends were cut back, 0 bases at V and 4 bases at J, with 19 bases in the middle. The germline CDR1 and CDR2 sequences are SGHDT and YYEEEE. The CDR3 has 17 amino acids. CDR3 nucleotides: TGTGCCAGCAGCTTGGATGAGGGGGGGGAGTACTTCTATGGCTACACCTTC. Translated, it gives CASSLDEGGEYFYGYTF.

The chain employs TRBV27 and TRBJ1-1; possibly TRBD1 for D (6 bases). V was pared by 8 bases and J by 1 base, with 11 bases between. The CDR3 covers 13 residues. CDR1 and CDR2 from the germline V gene are MNHEY and SMNVEV (reference sequence). The DNA of the CDR3 is TGTGCCAGCGGGGCGGGGGCGAACACTGAAGCTTTCTTT. Translating gives CASGAGANTEAFF.

This clonotype was seen ten or more times. This chain uses TRBV11-3 with TRBJ2-4, with TRBD1 matching 10 bases. V trimming: 0 bases; J trimming: 6 bases; junction bases outside the gene matches: 2. Germline CDR1 and CDR2: SGHNT and YENEEA. The CDR3 contains 15 residues. The CDR3 loop reads CASSLEGQGINIQYF. CDR3 coding DNA: TGTGCCAGCAGCTTAGAGGGACAGGGGATAAACATTCAGTACTTC.

The gene calls are TRBV6-2 or TRBV6-3 and TRBJ2-3; the D is unclear. Germline V gene data show CDR1 as MNHEY and CDR2 as SVGEGT. This CDR3 is 14 amino acids long. V gave up 0 bases and J gave up 5 bases, with 9 bases separating them. The CDR3 DNA is TGTGCCAGCAGTTACTCCCGGATTGGAGATACGCAGTATTTT. The encoded protein is CASSYSRIGDTQYF.

This chain joins TRBV27 and TRBJ1-6; D may be TRBD1 (5 bases). The CDR3 covers 15 residues. V lost 1 base, J lost 9 bases, and 13 bases lay in between. Germline V gene sequence: CDR1 MNHEY, CDR2 SMNVEV (reference sequence). CDR3 bases: TGTGCCAGCAGTTTATGGGGGGGGGGGGGTTCACCCCTCCACTTT. This translates into CASSLWGGGGSPLHF.

This clonotype has more than one count but fewer than ten. A much bigger clone sits one base away, suggesting this may be a read error. This chain uses TRBV5-5 with TRBJ2-4; a possible D gene is TRBD1 (6 bases). Trimming cost V 6 bases and J 1 base, with 14 bases left between them. The CDR3 loop spans 15 amino acids. CDR1 and CDR2 from the germline V gene are SGHKS and YYEKEE (reference sequence). CDR3 amino acids: CASNSYREAKNIQYF. CDR3 coding DNA: TGTGCCAGCAACTCTTACAGGGAGGCCAAAAACATTCAGTACTTC. The full variable domain, rest sourced from reference TRBV5-5 and TRBJ2-4, is DAGVTQSPTHLIKTRGQQVTLRCSPISGHKSVSWYQQVLGQGPQFIFQYYEKEERGRGNFPDRFSARQFPNYSSELNVNALLLGDSALYLCASNSYREAKNIQYFGAGTRLSVL.

There are many counts of this clonotype. The chain joins TRBV18 to TRBJ2-3; a weak D match, TRBD1 (6 bases). The germline CDR1 and CDR2 sequences are KGHSH and LQKENI. CDR3 size: 15 residues. Trimming took 3 bases from V and 3 from J, leaving 13 bases between them. Here the CDR3 DNA reads TGTGCCAGCTCACCCAAAACAGGGCTGACAGATACGCAGTATTTT. This sequence encodes CASSPKTGLTDTQYF.

This clonotype was recorded only once. In nucleotides, the CDR3 is TGTGCCAGCAGTCCCCCTCGGACTAGCGGGAGAAAAGATACGCAGTATTTT. It yields the protein CASSPPRTSGRKDTQYF. The V gene is TRBV7-2, the J gene TRBJ2-3; TRBD2 matches at 13 bases. CDR3 length equals 17 residues. V gave up 6 bases and J gave up 5 bases; unmatched junction bases: 11. Germline CDR1 is SGHTA and CDR2 is FQGNSA.

Of note for this clonotype: Being one base from a much bigger clone, this may be a read error. This chain connects TRBV20-1 to TRBJ1-2; no clear D. The CDR3 has 13 residues. Trimming removed 3 bases from V and 6 bases from J, with 14 bases in between. The germline V gene has CDR1 DFQATT and CDR2 SNEGSKA (reference sequence). The CDR3 region has the DNA TGCAGTGCTAGGTCCGAGTCATCGCATGGCTACACCTTC. Translating it yields CSARSESSHGYTF.

In regard to this clonotype: This is likely an artifact of a read error, given a far larger clone one base away. The V gene is TRBV6-9, the J gene TRBJ2-7, with D perhaps TRBD2 (6 bases). Germline lookup yields CDR1 MNHGY and CDR2 SVAAGI. This CDR3 spans 15 amino acids. The CDR3 reads CASSYGSGAYYEQCF. The CDR3 bases are TGTGCCAGCAGTTACGGTAGCGGAGCATACTACGAGCAGTGCTTC.

Many counts were recorded for this clonotype. The junction and the germline gene differ at one end; a read error may be behind it. The chain employs TRBV12-3 or TRBV12-4 and TRBJ1-1, with D perhaps matching TRBD1 (6 bases). The length of the CDR3 is 15 residues. This CDR3 reads CASRLDGQLDTEAFF. The CDR3 bases are TGTGCCAGCAGATTAGACGGACAGTTGGACACTGAAGCTTTCTTT.

This rearrangement joins TRBV2 to TRBJ2-3; D assignment may be TRBD1 or TRBD2 (5 bases each). V was trimmed by 5 bases and J by 6 bases, leaving 18 bases between them. CDR1 and CDR2 from the germline V gene are SNHLY and FYNNEI. The CDR3 contains 15 residues. CDR3 DNA sequence: TGTGCCAGCAGTTTCTGGTCGGGGCAGGACGATACGCAGTATTTT. Encoded protein: CASSFWSGQDDTQYF.